The 31 T cell receptor beta chains in this list originate from one sample, sequenced in a study of T-cell memory formation after mild COVID-19. From the 5' RACE reads, TCRdb called clonotypes with MiXCR, one entry per CDR3 protein. This table holds fewer than 550,000 distinct CDR3 sequences, 20% found once. Specimen: PBMCs or a T cell subset sorted from them (not recorded which). The origin of the receptors is an adult woman who had mild COVID-19 (a few samples of this study predate the infection). Cell type and time point are not known.

This clonotype was seen more than once but under ten times. V gene TRBV11-2 combines with J gene TRBJ2-7, with a weak D call TRBD1 (5 bases). The germline V gene encodes CDR1 SGHAT and CDR2 FQNNGV. V lost 0 bases to trimming and J lost 2 bases, with 11 bases between them. This CDR3 comprises 15 residues. CDR3 protein: CASSLDQAGPYEQYF. CDR3 nucleotide sequence: TGTGCCAGCAGCTTAGATCAGGCAGGGCCCTACGAGCAGTACTTC.

This chain uses TRBV27 with TRBJ2-2; D not certain. This CDR3 is built from 14 residues. The germline V and J ends were trimmed by 2 bases and 4 bases, with 8 bases remaining between them. CDR1 is MNHEY, CDR2 SMNVEV, per germline (reference sequence). The CDR3 DNA sequence: TGTGCCAGCAGTTTACTGGCGGCCACCGGGGAGCTGTTTTTT. It specifies CASSLLAATGELFF.

The rearrangement joins TRBV2 to TRBJ1-2; D uncertain. Looked up from germline, CDR1 is SNHLY and CDR2 is FYNNEI. This CDR3 region has 15 residues. Trimming cost V 8 bases and J 8 bases, with 24 bases left between them. The CDR3 nucleotides read TGTGCCAGCTGTTCCGTTAAAGGGTATCAGCAAGGCTACACCTTC. It codes for CASCSVKGYQQGYTF.

V and J are TRBV7-9 and TRBJ1-1; D uncertain. V was cut by 0 bases and J by 11 bases, with 19 bases left in between. CDR1 and CDR2 from the germline V gene are SEHNR and FQNEAQ (reference sequence). The CDR3 length is 15 residues. The CDR3 region is CASSLAFGRALEAFF. CDR3 coding DNA: TGTGCCAGCAGCTTAGCGTTTGGGCGCGCGCTAGAGGCTTTCTTT.

The DNA for the CDR3 is TGTGCCAGGGGGGCAGGACTGCCCAATGAGCAGTTCTTC. Encoded protein: CARGAGLPNEQFF. The J gene is TRBJ2-1, the V gene TRBV24-1; D might be TRBD1 or TRBD2, each matching 6 bases. The CDR3 has 13 residues. Trimming pared 11 bases from V and 6 bases from J, leaving 16 bases between. Germline CDR1 is KGHDR and CDR2 is SFDVKD.

The V call is TRBV7-2, the J call TRBJ2-7; D is perhaps TRBD1 (6 bases). Trimming pared 5 bases from V and 5 bases from J, leaving 25 bases between. CDR1 SGHTA and CDR2 FQGNSA come from the germline V gene. The CDR3 covers 17 residues. The CDR3 loop reads CASSLGQGSSLQNEQYF. In nucleotides, the CDR3 is TGTGCCAGCAGCCTGGGGCAGGGGTCTTCCCTACAGAACGAGCAGTACTTC.

The V and J genes are TRBV7-9 and TRBJ2-5; weak D call: TRBD1 (6 bases). There are 16 residues in the CDR3. The V and J ends lost 5 bases and 5 bases respectively, with 21 bases between them. Germline CDR1 is SEHNR and CDR2 is FQNEAQ (reference sequence). The CDR3 DNA reads TGTGCCAGCAGCGACTACCGGGACAACCTGGGGGAGACCCAGTACTTC. It is translated as CASSDYRDNLGETQYF.

This clonotype was seen more than once but under ten times. The chain uses TRBV6-5 and TRBJ2-3; 10 bases match TRBD1. CDR1 is MNHEY and CDR2 is SVGAGI in the germline V gene. The CDR3 length is 12 residues. In nucleotides, the CDR3 is TGTGTCCCGGGACAGGGGACAGATACGCAGTATTTT. This sequence encodes CVPGQGTDTQYF.

This clonotype was seen only a few times. The chain carries TRBV20-1 and TRBJ1-2; 7 bases are a match to TRBD1. Germline CDR1 is DFQATT and CDR2 is SNEGSKA (reference sequence). CDR3 length: 15 amino acids. Germline trimming cut 0 bases from V and 4 bases from J; bases unmatched to any gene: 8. DNA of the CDR3: TGCAGTGCTAGAGATTCGAGACAGGGCGTCTATGGCTACACCTTC. The encoded protein is CSARDSRQGVYGYTF.

The chain couples TRBV3-1 to TRBJ2-7; 7 bases align to TRBD2. Germline V lookup: CDR1 LGHDT, CDR2 YNNKEL (reference sequence). The CDR3 length is 15 residues. The trim removed 4 bases at V and 4 bases at J, leaving 10 bases unmatched. The CDR3 spells CASSRTREGRYEQYF. CDR3 nucleotide sequence: TGTGCCAGCAGCCGTACTAGGGAGGGCCGGTACGAGCAGTACTTC.

Only a few counts were recorded for this clonotype. The chain uses TRBV6-5 and TRBJ1-1; 7 nucleotides match TRBD1. This CDR3 has 15 amino acids. Germline CDR1 is MNHEY and CDR2 is SVGAGI. The V segment lost 7 bases and the J segment 0 bases; nucleotides outside the gene matches: 8. CDR3 bases: TGTGCCAGCAAGCAACAGGGGACGCTGAACACTGAAGCTTTCTTT. It specifies CASKQQGTLNTEAFF.

This clonotype has ten or more counts. This chain joins TRBV7-2 and TRBJ1-5; 7 bases fit TRBD1. CDR1 and CDR2 (germline): SGHTA, FQGNSA. V dropped 5 bases and J dropped 7; count of bases not matched to a gene: 8. This CDR3 contains 14 residues. DNA for the CDR3: TGTGCCAGCAGCCCACATGCAGGGGGGCAGCCCCAGCATTTT. Amino acid sequence: CASSPHAGGQPQHF.

V gene TRBV27 combines with J gene TRBJ1-2; 7 bases fit TRBD1. Germline CDR1 is MNHEY and CDR2 is SMNVEV (reference sequence). With V trimmed by 2 bases and J by 6 bases, 6 bases remained unmatched. The CDR3 runs to 14 residues. CDR3 amino acids: CASSLRGRGNGYTF. The CDR3 DNA sequence: TGTGCCAGCAGTTTAAGGGGGCGCGGTAATGGCTACACCTTC.

The chain carries TRBV5-1 and TRBJ1-1, with a weak D call TRBD1 (6 bases). V dropped 4 bases and J dropped 1 base, with 11 bases sitting between them. The CDR3 has 14 amino acids. Germline V lookup: CDR1 SGHRS, CDR2 YFSETQ. The CDR3: CASSPPGQNTEAFF. The CDR3 bases are TGCGCCAGCAGCCCCCCGGGACAGAACACTGAAGCTTTCTTT.

The rearrangement joins TRBV7-9 to TRBJ2-7; 11 bases map to TRBD1. CDR3 size: 16 residues. From germline, CDR1 is SEHNR and CDR2 FQNEAQ (reference sequence). V was clipped by 4 bases and J by 2 bases; unmatched bases: 7. The CDR3 protein is CASSSAWDRGAYEQYF. The CDR3 DNA sequence: TGTGCCAGCAGCTCTGCTTGGGACAGGGGGGCCTACGAGCAGTACTTC.

This clonotype was observed many times. This chain uses TRBV29-1 with TRBJ1-4; the D is unclear. Trimming stripped 4 bases from V and 6 bases from J, with 3 bases between. Germline CDR1 SQVTM, CDR2 ANQGSEA. CDR3 length: 10 amino acids. The CDR3 region has the DNA TGCAGCGTTGGGGATGAAAAACTGTTTTTT. It specifies CSVGDEKLFF. Based on the CDR3 plus reference TRBV29-1 and TRBJ1-4, the full variable domain is SAVISQKPSRDICQRGTSLTIQCQVDSQVTMMFWYRQQPGQSLTLIATANQGSEATYESGFVIDKFPISRPNLTFSTLTVSNMSPEDSSIYLCSVGDEKLFFGSGTQLSVL.

The CDR3 spells CASSGGRTRNTGELFF. CDR3 nucleotides: TGTGCCAGCAGTGGGGGCAGGACACGGAACACCGGGGAGCTGTTTTTT. The chain is built from TRBV25-1 and TRBJ2-2; TRBD1 might be the D (5 bases). CDR1 and CDR2 from the germline V gene are MGHDK and SYGVNS. The V end lost 4 bases, the J end lost 1 base, and 13 bases lay between the germline ends. CDR3 length: 16 residues.

The chain couples TRBV30 to TRBJ1-1; possible D gene TRBD1, 5 bases. Germline assignment: CDR1 GTSNPN and CDR2 SVGIG (reference sequence). V was pared by 0 bases and J by 4 bases, with 12 bases between. The CDR3 has 14 amino acids. The CDR3 here is CAWSVQGQSTEAFF. CDR3 sequence (DNA): TGTGCCTGGAGTGTTCAGGGCCAGAGCACTGAAGCTTTCTTT.

Only a few counts were recorded for this clonotype. The chain is built from TRBV5-1 and TRBJ2-5; D possibly corresponds to TRBD2 (7 bases). This CDR3 is 15 amino acids long. Trimming shortened V by 0 bases and J by 5 bases, and 14 bases separated the two germline ends. The V gene's germline CDR1 is SGHRS and CDR2 YFSETQ. The CDR3 DNA reads as TGCGCCAGCAGCTTGGCTGGGGGGGCCGGGGAGACCCAGTACTTC. Protein product: CASSLAGGAGETQYF.

The chain joins TRBV12-3 or TRBV12-4 to TRBJ1-4; 9 bases match TRBD1. The V and J ends lost 4 bases and 0 bases, in that order; junction bases with no gene match: 6. The CDR3 runs 17 residues. The CDR3 sequence: CASSWGTGFSTNEKLFF. In DNA form, the CDR3 reads TGTGCCAGCAGTTGGGGGACAGGGTTTTCAACTAATGAAAAACTGTTTTTT.

The chain recombines TRBV20-1 with TRBJ1-1; TRBD1 matches 7 bases. This CDR3 spans 13 amino acids. Trimming cost V 5 bases and J 1 base; bases outside gene matches: 4. Per germline, CDR1 DFQATT and CDR2 SNEGSKA (reference sequence). The CDR3 DNA sequence: TGCAGTGCTGCAGGGGGTTCGAACACTGAAGCTTTCTTT. Translation gives CSAAGGSNTEAFF.

This clonotype was found a few times. The chain links TRBV27 to TRBJ1-6; D unresolved. Germline CDR1 MNHEY, CDR2 SMNVEV (reference sequence). V was shortened by 8 bases and J by 2 bases, with 10 bases between the two germline ends. The CDR3 covers 14 residues. CDR3 nucleotides: TGTGCCAGCTGCCTCGAGGCCTATAATTCACCCCTCCACTTT. It encodes CASCLEAYNSPLHF.

V usage is TRBV10-3 and J usage is TRBJ2-7, with D perhaps matching TRBD2 (6 bases). Trimming cost V 10 bases and J 3 bases, with 10 bases left between them. Germline V gene lookup returns CDR1 ENHRY and CDR2 SYGVKD. CDR3 size: 11 residues. The CDR3 region is CATRDFYEQYV. CDR3 DNA sequence: TGTGCCACGAGGGACTTCTACGAGCAGTACGTC.

In this sample, this clonotype turned up a few times. The chain combines TRBV3-1 with TRBJ2-1; maybe TRBD2 (6 bases). The CDR3 covers 14 residues. V lost 7 bases, J lost 3 bases, and 13 bases lay in between. Germline CDR1 LGHDT, CDR2 YNNKEL (reference sequence). The chain's CDR3 is CASTGGWSYNEQFF. CDR3 in DNA: TGTGCCAGCACCGGAGGGTGGAGCTACAATGAGCAGTTCTTC.

The chain links TRBV2 to TRBJ2-7; 7 bases fit TRBD2. The CDR3 runs to 14 residues. V was clipped by 9 bases and J by 3 bases; unmatched bases: 11. Per germline, CDR1 SNHLY and CDR2 FYNNEI. The CDR3 loop is CARERFAGDYEQYF. CDR3 bases: TGTGCCAGGGAGAGGTTCGCGGGAGACTACGAGCAGTACTTC.

The chain couples TRBV2 to TRBJ2-1; 9 bases line up with TRBD1. Germline V CDR1 and CDR2: SNHLY, FYNNEI. CDR3 length: 13 residues. J gave up 7 bases and V 8 bases, and 6 bases lay outside the gene matches. The CDR3 is CASGTGMRNEQFF. The CDR3 DNA sequence: TGTGCCAGCGGGACAGGGATGAGGAATGAGCAGTTCTTC.

The table lists this clonotype with a few counts. The chain is built from TRBV20-1 and TRBJ1-2, with D tentatively TRBD1 (6 bases). The CDR3 covers 12 residues. Germline assignment: CDR1 DFQATT and CDR2 SNEGSKA (reference sequence). Trimming removed 5 bases from V and 8 bases from J, with 15 bases in between. Here the CDR3 DNA reads TGCAGTGCTTCCCGGACAGACTTGGGCTACACCTTC. It encodes CSASRTDLGYTF.

The chain uses TRBV5-1 and TRBJ2-1, with D possibly being TRBD1 or TRBD2 (6 bases each). V was clipped by 5 bases and J by 10 bases, with 22 bases between them. CDR3 length: 15 amino acids. Germline lookup yields CDR1 SGHRS and CDR2 YFSETQ. As DNA, the CDR3 is TGCGCCAGCAGTGCAAGCCTGTGGGGGGCAGGGGAGCAGTTCTTC. Protein product: CASSASLWGAGEQFF.

This clonotype was observed a handful of times. The V gene is TRBV25-1, the J gene TRBJ1-2; D is unresolved. Trimming took 0 bases from V and 4 from J, leaving 12 bases between them. The CDR3 is 15 amino acids. Per germline, CDR1 MGHDK and CDR2 SYGVNS. CDR3 loop: CASSEYTTETYGYTF. CDR3 nucleotides: TGTGCCAGCAGTGAATATACCACAGAAACCTATGGCTACACCTTC.

The V call is TRBV7-2, the J call TRBJ1-1; D gene uncertain. The V and J ends lost 3 bases and 1 base respectively, with 9 bases between them. Germline lookup yields CDR1 SGHTA and CDR2 FQGNSA. The length of the CDR3 is 14 residues. The CDR3 nucleotides read TGTGCCAGCAGCTTTCGGGCCAAGAACACTGAAGCTTTCTTT. Translating gives CASSFRAKNTEAFF.

In this sample, this clonotype turned up a few times. This chain connects TRBV20-1 to TRBJ2-7; maybe TRBD2 (5 bases). The ends were cut back, 3 bases at V and 4 bases at J, with 10 bases in the middle. Looked up from germline, CDR1 is DFQATT and CDR2 is SNEGSKA (reference sequence). This CDR3 is 12 amino acids long. The chain's CDR3 is CSARRDQYEQYF. DNA of the CDR3: TGCAGTGCTAGGAGGGATCAATACGAGCAGTACTTC.